This T cell receptor (beta chain) was documented in a study of metastatic and nonmetastatic thyroid tumors. Looking at the study overall: Repertoire comparisons spanned blood and tumor or nodule tissue from malignant and benign thyroid patients.

This CDR3 contains 16 residues. With V trimmed by 3 bases and J by 8 bases, 15 bases remained unmatched. Per germline, CDR1 MDHEN and CDR2 SYDVKM. Each patient went into thyroid surgery without having received any treatment. This clone was recorded a few times. TCRdb re-called clones via MiXCR from the PCR reads. The data contain 45,000 or so clones, roughly 15% of them singletons. Sequencing used blood. The source of this sequence is a female donor with papillary thyroid cancer or a benign thyroid nodule (not recorded which). Some clones in this sample may be carry-over from other donors' samples. This chain connects TRBV28 to TRBJ1-2; TRBD1 agrees at 7 bases. The CDR3 coding sequence is TGTGCCAGCAGTTTTCACACGGAAGGGGGCGCGGGGGGCTACACCTTC. Its translation is CASSFHTEGGAGGYTF.